Detailed here is one T cell receptor (beta chain). Documented treatment: preoperative locoregional IRX-2 cytokine immunotherapy. Samples came from a phase Ib trial of preoperative locoregional IRX-2 cytokine immunotherapy. The data were taken from a study of preoperative IRX-2 immunotherapy in early breast cancer. The V end lost 8 bases, the J end lost 1 base, and 12 bases lay between the germline ends. Germline values: CDR1 MNHGY, CDR2 SAAAGT. The CDR3 runs to 14 residues. Method: immunoSEQ multiplex PCR; TCRdb's copy keeps in-frame clones and lacks some. The sample holds approximately 30,000 clones, roughly nine tenths seen once.

The chain links TRBV6-8 to TRBJ1-5; tentatively, D is TRBD1 (5 bases). The source of this sequence is a human donor with breast cancer. This specimen consisted of tumor tissue, obtained after IRX-2 immunotherapy. Here the CDR3 DNA reads TGTGCCAGCGTGAGGGGAGGAAGCAATCAGCCCCAGCATTTT. It yields the protein CASVRGGSNQPQHF.